These T cell receptor beta chains were read from a single sample in a study of cytomegalovirus exposure and HLA in healthy donors. Profiled with immunoSEQ multiplex PCR; TCRdb holds only in-frame clones, not every one. This table holds 150,000 to 200,000 clones, more than 70% found once. The source material was PBMCs. These receptors were taken from a male donor in good health and CMV-seronegative. Each CDR3 is given with its conserved first and last residue. The D gene is left open where the match is weak. Not all rows give a size; the values are once, few, many and, for expanded clones, a class.

J gene: TRBJ1-5
clone size: -
V gene: TRBV13
D gene: -
CDR3 DNA: TGTGCCAGCAGCAACTCCGGGACACCTCGCAATCAGCCCCAGCATTTT
CDR3 protein: CASSNSGTPRNQPQHF

J gene: TRBJ2-1
clone size: -
V gene: TRBV4-3
D gene: TRBD2
CDR3 DNA: TGCGCCAGCAGCCAAGAGACTAGCGGATACAATGAGCAGTTCTTC
CDR3 protein: CASSQETSGYNEQFF

J gene: TRBJ1-1
clone size: -
V gene: TRBV28
D gene: TRBD1
CDR3 DNA: TGTGCCAGCAGTTTAAGGACAGGGAAAACTGAAGCTTTCTTT
CDR3 protein: CASSLRTGKTEAFF

J gene: TRBJ1-3
clone size: -
V gene: TRBV7-9
D gene: -
CDR3 DNA: TGTGCCAGCAGCCTCCGACAGCTCTCTGGAAACACCATATATTTT
CDR3 protein: CASSLRQLSGNTIYF

J gene: TRBJ2-7
clone size: -
V gene: TRBV27
D gene: TRBD1
CDR3 DNA: TGTGCCAGCAGTTTTAAAAAGGGACAGGGGCCCTACGAGCAGTACTTC
CDR3 protein: CASSFKKGQGPYEQYF

J gene: TRBJ1-1
clone size: -
V gene: TRBV28
D gene: -
CDR3 DNA: TGTGCCAGCAGCCTAGGGGCAAGGATGGGAGGGAGGCAAGCTTTCTTT
CDR3 protein: CASSLGARMGGRQAFF

J gene: TRBJ2-1
clone size: -
V gene: TRBV4-1
D gene: TRBD2
CDR3 DNA: TGCGCCAGCAGCCAGTCTAGCGGGAGGATTCGGAGCTCCTACAATGAGCAGTTCTTC
CDR3 protein: CASSQSSGRIRSSYNEQFF

J gene: TRBJ1-5
clone size: -
V gene: TRBV15
D gene: -
CDR3 DNA: TGTGCCACCAGCAGAGAACAGGTTACCAATCAGCCCCAGCATTTT
CDR3 protein: CATSREQVTNQPQHF

J gene: TRBJ1-2
clone size: -
V gene: TRBV7-2
D gene: -
CDR3 DNA: TGTGCCAGCAGCTTTCAGAGTCAGGACTATGGCTACACCTTC
CDR3 protein: CASSFQSQDYGYTF

J gene: TRBJ2-2
clone size: -
V gene: TRBV2
D gene: -
CDR3 DNA: TGTGCCAGCAGGCGGACATCGAACACCGGGGAGCTGTTTTTT
CDR3 protein: CASRRTSNTGELFF

J gene: TRBJ2-7
clone size: -
V gene: TRBV21-1
D gene: -
CDR3 DNA: TGTGCCAGCAGCCAAGAAGGGGGATGGGGAAACTACGAGCAGTACTTC
CDR3 protein: CASSQEGGWGNYEQYF

J gene: TRBJ2-7
clone size: -
V gene: TRBV30
D gene: -
CDR3 DNA: TGTGCCTGGAGTTCGACAAGGGGCACCTACGAGCAGTACTTC
CDR3 protein: CAWSSTRGTYEQYF

J gene: TRBJ1-2
clone size: -
V gene: TRBV7-9
D gene: TRBD1
CDR3 DNA: TGTGCCAGCAGCGGAGTGTCGACAGGGGTGGGTTTTTCTGGCTACACCTTC
CDR3 protein: CASSGVSTGVGFSGYTF

J gene: TRBJ2-7
clone size: once
V gene: TRBV2
D gene: -
CDR3 DNA: TGTGCCAGCAAAGCAGTTGACAGCAGATCCTACGAGCAGTACTTC
CDR3 protein: CASKAVDSRSYEQYF

J gene: TRBJ2-1
clone size: -
V gene: TRBV6-1
D gene: -
CDR3 DNA: TGTGCCAGCAGTGAAGTACAGGTTGGGGACTGGGTAGAGCAGTTCTTC
CDR3 protein: CASSEVQVGDWVEQFF

J gene: TRBJ1-2
clone size: few
V gene: TRBV7-2
D gene: -
CDR3 DNA: TGTGCCAGCAGCTCCCCGAGGGGGAACTATGGCTACACCTTC
CDR3 protein: CASSSPRGNYGYTF

J gene: TRBJ1-4
clone size: many
V gene: TRBV6-1
D gene: -
CDR3 DNA: TGTGCCAGCAGTGTCGGACATACAACTAATGAAAAACTGTTTTTT
CDR3 protein: CASSVGHTTNEKLFF

J gene: TRBJ1-2
clone size: -
V gene: TRBV12-5
D gene: TRBD1
CDR3 DNA: TGTGCTAGTGGCCCTACGGGGACAGACTATGGCTACACCTTC
CDR3 protein: CASGPTGTDYGYTF

J gene: TRBJ2-3
clone size: -
V gene: TRBV7-9
D gene: TRBD2
CDR3 DNA: TGTGCCAGCAGTCGCCCTCCACTAGCGGGCGGCACAGATACGCAGTATTTT
CDR3 protein: CASSRPPLAGGTDTQYF

J gene: TRBJ2-5
clone size: -
V gene: TRBV27
D gene: TRBD1
CDR3 DNA: TGTGCCAGCAGTTTTGCCCCCGGACAGGGTCAAGAGACCCAGTACTTC
CDR3 protein: CASSFAPGQGQETQYF

J gene: TRBJ1-1
clone size: -
V gene: TRBV5-4
D gene: TRBD1
CDR3 DNA: TGCGCCAGCAGCGCTATGACAGGGGGAAAGGGGACTGAAGCTTTCTTT
CDR3 protein: CASSAMTGGKGTEAFF

J gene: TRBJ2-2
clone size: -
V gene: TRBV7-9
D gene: TRBD1
CDR3 DNA: TGTGCCAGCAGCGACAGGGGGACCGGGGAGCTGTTTTTT
CDR3 protein: CASSDRGTGELFF

J gene: TRBJ1-5
clone size: -
V gene: TRBV19
D gene: -
CDR3 DNA: TGTGCCAGTAGTATTGCGGTAACTCAGCCCCAGCATTTT
CDR3 protein: CASSIAVTQPQHF

J gene: TRBJ1-2
clone size: -
V gene: TRBV27
D gene: -
CDR3 DNA: TGTGCCAGCAGTCTCCACAGGGACCTCGTCTATGGCTACACCTTC
CDR3 protein: CASSLHRDLVYGYTF

J gene: TRBJ1-3
clone size: -
V gene: TRBV28
D gene: -
CDR3 DNA: TGTGCCAGCAGCGAAATGGGTGAAATGTTTGGAGTGCAAAACACCATATATTTT
CDR3 protein: CASSEMGEMFGVQNTIYF

J gene: TRBJ2-1
clone size: -
V gene: TRBV27
D gene: TRBD2
CDR3 DNA: TGTGCCAGCAGTTACACTAGCGGGGGGGCAGATGAGCAGTTCTTC
CDR3 protein: CASSYTSGGADEQFF

J gene: TRBJ1-1
clone size: -
V gene: TRBV5-1
D gene: -
CDR3 DNA: TGCGCCAGCAGCCCGGCTGGCAGGGCCTCGTGGGCTTTCTTT
CDR3 protein: CASSPAGRASWAFF

J gene: TRBJ1-5
clone size: -
V gene: TRBV4-3
D gene: TRBD1
CDR3 DNA: TGCGCCAGCAGCCCATCCCGACAGGGACGTCAGCCCCAGCATTTT
CDR3 protein: CASSPSRQGRQPQHF

J gene: TRBJ1-1
clone size: -
V gene: TRBV7-3
D gene: TRBD1
CDR3 DNA: TGTGCCAGCAGCTTAAACACAGGGGGCTCTGAAGCTTTCTTT
CDR3 protein: CASSLNTGGSEAFF

J gene: TRBJ1-5
clone size: -
V gene: TRBV28
D gene: TRBD1
CDR3 DNA: TGTGCCAGCAGTCTCGGGACAGATAGCAATCAGCCCCAGCATTTT
CDR3 protein: CASSLGTDSNQPQHF

J gene: TRBJ2-2
clone size: -
V gene: TRBV9
D gene: TRBD2
CDR3 DNA: TGTGCCAGCAGCGTGGGGACTAGCGGAACCGGGGAGCTGTTTTTT
CDR3 protein: CASSVGTSGTGELFF

J gene: TRBJ2-1
clone size: -
V gene: TRBV5-1
D gene: TRBD1
CDR3 DNA: TGCGCCAGCAGCCCGCGGACAGGGGGGAATGAGCAGTTCTTC
CDR3 protein: CASSPRTGGNEQFF

J gene: TRBJ1-4
clone size: -
V gene: TRBV5-1
D gene: TRBD1
CDR3 DNA: TGCGCCAGCAGCTCCTCCGGGACAGGGAATGAAAAACTGTTTTTT
CDR3 protein: CASSSSGTGNEKLFF

J gene: TRBJ2-5
clone size: -
V gene: TRBV7-9
D gene: -
CDR3 DNA: TGTGCCAGCAGCTCCGGGACTCAGGCGACCCAGTACTTC
CDR3 protein: CASSSGTQATQYF

J gene: TRBJ2-7
clone size: -
V gene: TRBV21-1
D gene: -
CDR3 DNA: TGTGCCAGCGGCCCCCCTGGGGGAGGATATGAAGAATACGAGCAGTACTTC
CDR3 protein: CASGPPGGGYEEYEQYF

J gene: TRBJ2-5
clone size: -
V gene: TRBV9
D gene: -
CDR3 DNA: TGTGCCAGCAGCGTAACGGGACAAGAGACCCAGTACTTC
CDR3 protein: CASSVTGQETQYF

J gene: TRBJ1-5
clone size: once
V gene: TRBV30
D gene: -
CDR3 DNA: TGTGCCTGGGGTATGCGGGGGATCCGGCAGCCCCAGCATTTT
CDR3 protein: CAWGMRGIRQPQHF

J gene: TRBJ2-5
clone size: few
V gene: TRBV27
D gene: TRBD1
CDR3 DNA: TGTGCCAGCAGTTGGGGACAGGGGGCGGTTGAGCAGTACTTC
CDR3 protein: CASSWGQGAVEQYF

J gene: TRBJ2-3
clone size: few
V gene: TRBV19
D gene: TRBD1
CDR3 DNA: TGTGCCAGTAGGACAGGGGGCCGGGGCACAGATACGCAGTATTTT
CDR3 protein: CASRTGGRGTDTQYF

J gene: TRBJ2-7
clone size: -
V gene: TRBV6-5
D gene: -
CDR3 DNA: TGTGCCAGCAGATCACAGGGAAGGAACGAGCAGTACTTC
CDR3 protein: CASRSQGRNEQYF

J gene: TRBJ1-5
clone size: few
V gene: TRBV28
D gene: TRBD1
CDR3 DNA: TGTGCCAGCAGTACCGGGGACAGGGTCCCAACACAGCCCCAGCATTTT
CDR3 protein: CASSTGDRVPTQPQHF

J gene: TRBJ1-5
clone size: -
V gene: TRBV7-9
D gene: -
CDR3 DNA: TGTGCCAGCAGCTTAGCGGGTGGCAGGTCGGGCAATCAGCCCCAGCATTTT
CDR3 protein: CASSLAGGRSGNQPQHF

J gene: TRBJ2-7
clone size: -
V gene: TRBV6-5
D gene: -
CDR3 DNA: TGTGCTAGCAGTTACTTTCAGGGTTTCGACGAGCAGTACTTC
CDR3 protein: CASSYFQGFDEQYF

J gene: TRBJ1-5
clone size: few
V gene: TRBV4-1
D gene: -
CDR3 DNA: TGCGCCAGCAGCCAAGGGTGGGGGGGTAGCAATCAGCCCCAGCATTTT
CDR3 protein: CASSQGWGGSNQPQHF

J gene: TRBJ2-1
clone size: -
V gene: TRBV2
D gene: -
CDR3 DNA: TGTGCCAGCAGTGGGCAACGAACGTTCTTC
CDR3 protein: CASSGQRTFF